The 24 T cell receptor beta chains in this list originate from one sample, sequenced in a study of blood T cells in healthy people across ages. Then a second PCR, running roughly 7 to 11 cycles, was carried out with a sample-barcoded 5' primer and a J-beta primer mix. TCRdb recomputed calls from the 5' RACE reads with MiXCR, one row per CDR3 protein. The sample has hundreds of thousands of distinct CDR3 sequences; around 50% are singletons. The sample was blood. The source of these receptors is a woman older than 75 in good health.

The rearrangement uses TRBV28 and TRBJ1-2; no clear D. The CDR3 is 15 residues long. V was cut by 4 bases and J by 4 bases, with 16 bases left in between. Germline values: CDR1 MDHEN, CDR2 SYDVKM. The DNA of the CDR3 is TGTGCCAGCAGTTCCGTTCGCCTGAACCCCTATGGCTACACCTTC. Translating it yields CASSSVRLNPYGYTF.

A word on this clonotype: A much larger clone differs by one base, so this may be a read error. This rearrangement joins TRBV7-2 to TRBJ2-3; 10 bases are a match to TRBD2. Germline CDR1 reads SGHTA; CDR2 reads FQGNSA. The CDR3 has 15 residues. This chain's CDR3 is CAGSYRSGRADTQYF. CDR3 DNA: TGTGCCGGCAGCTATAGGAGCGGGAGGGCAGATACGCAGTATTTT.

This clonotype was seen a handful of times. The chain has TRBV5-1 and TRBJ2-2; no reliable D call. Per germline, CDR1 SGHRS and CDR2 YFSETQ. There are 15 residues in the CDR3. V lost 0 bases to trimming and J lost 3 bases, with 9 bases between them. CDR3 residues: CASSLVRQDTGELFF. For the CDR3, the DNA is TGCGCCAGCAGCTTGGTGAGGCAGGACACCGGGGAGCTGTTTTTT.

The gene calls are TRBV28 and TRBJ2-1; a possible D gene is TRBD1 (5 bases). Germline V lookup: CDR1 MDHEN, CDR2 SYDVKM. Trimming took 4 bases from V and 4 from J, leaving 14 bases between them. CDR3 size: 15 residues. The CDR3 region is CASSYPRDKYNEQFF. CDR3 nucleotide sequence: TGTGCCAGCAGTTACCCCAGGGATAAGTACAATGAGCAGTTCTTC.

Ten or more counts support this clonotype. The rearrangement joins TRBV7-8 to TRBJ1-2; 7 positions match TRBD1. V shed 6 bases and J 8 bases; nucleotides not matched to a gene: 12. There are 14 residues in the CDR3. Per the germline V gene, CDR1 is SGHVS and CDR2 is FQNEAQ. The CDR3 region is CASSLQGTSVGYTF. Here the CDR3 DNA reads TGTGCCAGCAGTCTACAGGGGACATCGGTCGGCTACACCTTC.

As regards this clonotype: A much larger clonotype is one base distant, so this may be a read error. The chain links TRBV7-9 to TRBJ2-3; no clear D gene. Germline CDR1 SEHNR, CDR2 FQNEAQ (reference sequence). CDR3 length equals 11 residues. CDR3 residues: CASTPQDTEYF. CDR3 nucleotides: TGTGCCAGCACCCCTCAGGATACGGAGTATTTT.

Of note for this clonotype: Just one base apart from a much larger clone, this may be a read error. The J gene is TRBJ2-1, the V gene TRBV25-1; D remains ambiguous. The CDR3 consists of 14 residues. Germline V gene lookup returns CDR1 MGHDK and CDR2 SYGVNS. V lost 7 bases and J lost 5, with 15 bases in between. Here the CDR3 DNA reads TGTGCCAGCAAGGACCCCTTTGCTCACAATGAGCAGTTCTTC. This codes for CASKDPFAHNEQFF.

The chain is built from TRBV9 and TRBJ2-5; TRBD1 matches at 9 bases. Germline lookup yields CDR1 SGDLS and CDR2 YYNGEE. The V and J ends lost 0 bases and 4 bases, in that order; junction bases with no gene match: 7. The CDR3 is 16 amino acids. The CDR3 DNA is TGTGCCAGCAGCGTAGCGTCACAGGGGGCGGCAGAGACCCAGTACTTC. Amino acids: CASSVASQGAAETQYF.

CDR3 DNA sequence: TGCAGTGCGAAGATGATCCAAAGATCGGGGATAAATGAAAAACTGTTTTTT. Translated, it gives CSAKMIQRSGINEKLFF. The chain employs TRBV20-1 and TRBJ1-4; D not certain. The germline gives CDR1 DFQATT, CDR2 SNEGSKA (reference sequence). This CDR3 region has 17 residues. Trimming stripped 6 bases from V and 5 bases from J, with 25 bases between.

The J gene is TRBJ2-1, the V gene TRBV24-1, with 7 positions matching TRBD1. CDR3 length: 15 amino acids. Germline V gives CDR1 KGHDR, CDR2 SFDVKD. Trimming removed 4 bases from V and 2 bases from J; junction bases left unmatched: 4. The CDR3 region is CATSEGTAPYNEQFF. CDR3 DNA: TGTGCCACCAGTGAGGGGACAGCCCCCTACAATGAGCAGTTCTTC.

The rearrangement links TRBV20-1 to TRBJ2-1; TRBD2 matches at 12 bases. Germline V lookup: CDR1 DFQATT, CDR2 SNEGSKA (reference sequence). With V trimmed by 1 base and J by 10 bases, 8 bases remained unmatched. There are 15 residues in the CDR3. The chain's CDR3 is CSARGAGLAGKEQFF. Written as DNA, the CDR3 is TGCAGTGCTAGAGGAGCTGGACTAGCGGGAAAGGAGCAGTTCTTC.

V is TRBV28 and J is TRBJ1-3, with unresolved D. The CDR3 covers 12 residues. V was clipped by 8 bases and J by 0 bases, with 5 bases between them. Germline assignment: CDR1 MDHEN and CDR2 SYDVKM. Here the CDR3 DNA reads TGTGCCAGCGGAGGCTCTGGAAACACCATATATTTT. Amino acid sequence: CASGGSGNTIYF.

In its sample, this clonotype was seen a few times. J is TRBJ1-4 and V is TRBV7-6; D gene unclear. The CDR3 has 15 amino acids. Trimming removed 5 bases at V and 8 bases at J, with 18 bases between. The germline gives CDR1 SGHVS, CDR2 FNYEAQ. CDR3 bases: TGTGCCAGCAGCCCCCAGACCGCTCTTGGAGAAAAACTGTTTTTT. Encoded protein: CASSPQTALGEKLFF.

This clonotype was picked up a small number of times. This chain uses TRBV7-9 with TRBJ1-5; possibly TRBD1 for D (5 bases). The CDR3 has 12 residues. Trimming shortened V by 8 bases and J by 1 base, and 6 bases separated the two germline ends. Germline CDR1 and CDR2: SEHNR and FQNEAQ (reference sequence). This CDR3 reads CASGGSNQPQHF. For the CDR3, the DNA is TGTGCCAGCGGGGGGAGCAATCAGCCCCAGCATTTT.

The V and J genes are TRBV20-1 and TRBJ2-5; 7 bases agree with TRBD1. Germline CDR1 and CDR2: DFQATT and SNEGSKA (reference sequence). This CDR3 contains 16 residues. V lost 3 bases to trimming and J lost 4 bases; unmatched junction nucleotides: 14. As DNA, the CDR3 is TGCAGTGCTAGGGAGCACGGGACAGTCGTAGGAGAGACCCAGTACTTC. It codes for CSAREHGTVVGETQYF.

The rearrangement links TRBV27 to TRBJ2-7, with a tentative D call TRBD1 (6 bases). Germline values: CDR1 MNHEY, CDR2 SMNVEV (reference sequence). CDR3 length: 15 amino acids. The V end was cut by 0 bases, the J end by 1 base, with 10 bases between. CDR3 residues: CASSLSGTTSYEQYF. For the CDR3, the DNA is TGTGCCAGCAGTTTATCGGGGACAACGTCCTACGAGCAGTACTTC.

V usage is TRBV12-3 or TRBV12-4 and J usage is TRBJ2-3; D is unresolved. Trimming removed 6 bases at V and 5 bases at J, with 15 bases between. The CDR3 extends over 14 amino acids. The CDR3 loop is CASSPGQIEDTQYF. The DNA for the CDR3 is TGTGCCAGCAGCCCCGGTCAGATCGAAGATACGCAGTATTTT.

This clonotype was recorded only once. The CDR3 DNA is TGTGCCAGCAGTGAAACCGGGGGCCATCAGTACTTC. It encodes CASSETGGHQYF. This chain joins TRBV2 and TRBJ2-7, with D perhaps matching TRBD1 or TRBD2 (6 bases each). Germline lookup yields CDR1 SNHLY and CDR2 FYNNEI. V gave up 2 bases and J gave up 10 bases, with 12 bases separating them. The CDR3 totals 12 residues.

Only a few counts were recorded for this clonotype. The chain combines TRBV12-3 or TRBV12-4 with TRBJ1-1; D not certain. V lost 3 bases and J lost 0, with 8 bases in between. This CDR3 is 14 amino acids long. CDR3 nucleotide sequence: TGTGCCAGCAGTTTTCGGCAGCTGAACACTGAAGCTTTCTTT. Residues: CASSFRQLNTEAFF.

The J gene is TRBJ2-1, the V gene TRBV6-5, with D possibly TRBD1 on 6 matching bases. The CDR3 is 15 residues long. Germline CDR1 reads MNHEY; CDR2 reads SVGAGI. V gave up 6 bases and J gave up 7 bases, with 19 bases separating them. For the CDR3, the DNA is TGTGCCAGCAGCCAACAGGGCGCGTCGTTAAATGAGCAGTTCTTC. The encoded protein is CASSQQGASLNEQFF.

The chain joins TRBV12-3 or TRBV12-4 to TRBJ1-6; D remains unclear. The CDR3 runs 16 residues. Trimming pared 4 bases from V and 0 bases from J, leaving 10 bases between. CDR3 sequence reads: CASSSGRSSYNSPLHF. For the CDR3, the DNA is TGTGCCAGCAGTTCCGGCAGGAGCTCCTATAATTCACCCCTCCACTTT.

A word on this clonotype: A much larger clone lies a single base off, so this may be a read error. The chain couples TRBV12-3 or TRBV12-4 to TRBJ2-3; 13 nucleotides agree with TRBD2. The CDR3 has 16 residues. The CDR3 loop is CASSPRLAGGTDTRYF. The CDR3 DNA reads TGTGCCAGCAGTCCCCGACTAGCGGGGGGCACAGATACGCGGTATTTT.

The chain uses TRBV12-3 or TRBV12-4 and TRBJ2-2; unclear D gene. The length of the CDR3 is 9 residues. V lost 8 bases, J lost 6 bases, and 1 base lay in between. In DNA, the CDR3 is TGTGCCAGCGCCGGGGAGCTGTTTTTT. Translation gives CASAGELFF.

This clonotype has at least ten counts. The chain links TRBV6-4 to TRBJ1-2, with 9 bases identical to TRBD1. This CDR3 is built from 21 residues. V lost 3 bases and J lost 5; bases outside the gene matches: 25. Per germline, CDR1 MRHNA and CDR2 SNTAGT. DNA of the CDR3: TGTGCCAGCAGTGAATGGCTCGGCAGGGACAGGGCCCCATCCCTCGTTTATGGCTACACCTTC. Amino acids: CASSEWLGRDRAPSLVYGYTF.